The 3 T cell receptor beta chains listed next were all sequenced from one sample in a study of neurological immune-mediated disorders. This sample's time point: technical triplicate 2. TCRdb redid the calling of the 5' RACE reads with MiXCR, one entry per CDR3 protein. The table lists tens of thousands of distinct CDR3 sequences, around 24% of them singletons. The sequenced sample was PBMCs. Receptor source: a man between 60 and 70 years old with HTLV-1-associated myelopathy (HAM/TSP).

This clonotype was seen ten or more times. The J gene is TRBJ1-1, the V gene TRBV11-3; 7 bases line up with TRBD1. The CDR3 is 15 residues long. V trimming: 5 bases; J trimming: 0 bases; junction bases outside the gene matches: 6. Germline-derived CDR1 and CDR2 are SGHNT and YENEEA. CDR3 loop: CASSPPGTVNTEAFF. CDR3 nucleotide sequence: TGTGCCAGCAGCCCGCCGGGGACAGTGAACACTGAAGCTTTCTTT.

This clonotype was seen many times. The V gene is TRBV5-1, the J gene TRBJ2-1; D might be TRBD2 (5 bases). This CDR3 has 15 amino acids. V lost 0 bases, J lost 6 bases, and 13 bases lay in between. CDR1 is SGHRS, CDR2 YFSETQ, per germline. The CDR3 sequence: CASSLGGGSPNEQFF. The CDR3, as DNA: TGCGCCAGCAGCTTGGGAGGAGGTAGTCCCAATGAGCAGTTCTTC.

This clonotype was picked up one time. Germline is not matched at one junction end, which may reflect a read error. The CDR3 reads CASSTHQGGSTDTQYF. The CDR3 region has the DNA TGTGCCAGCAGCACACACCAAGGTGGTAGCACAGATACACAGTATTTT. V is TRBV7-9 and J is TRBJ2-3; D unclear. The CDR3 sequence is 16 residues long. Germline values: CDR1 SEHNR, CDR2 FQNEAQ (reference sequence).